This T cell receptor beta chain was recovered during a study of cytomegalovirus exposure and HLA in healthy donors. Overall study: About 82 million unique TCRs from HLA-typed donors were held in an early release of data.

The PCR made use of 60 Vbeta and 13 Jbeta primers. Original methodology: Among the unique TCR beta chains that a later analysis counted, about 81 million in all, roughly 11 million were shared. The repertoire was sequenced with immunoSEQ multiplex PCR; TCRdb's copy has only in-frame clones and lacks some. Clone size and the V and J calls come from that table; the DNA yielded D and trimming. The sample records about 150,000 clones, around four fifths being singletons. As for this clone: Its antigen is not known.

Whole-study findings and limits: Excluded: some indistinguishable V segments such as TRBV6-2 and TRBV6-3.

V lost 0 bases and J 1 base, leaving 10 bases between the germline ends. Germline V gene lookup returns CDR1 SGHNT and CDR2 YYREEE (reference sequence). This CDR3 contains 15 residues. This sequence was found in a male donor in good health and CMV-seronegative. Sequencing was carried out using PBMCs. The gene calls are TRBV5-4 and TRBJ2-5, with D possibly TRBD2 on 6 matching bases. CDR3 DNA sequence: TGTGCCAGCAGCTTGGGGGGCGGGACCCAAGAGACCCAGTACTTC. This translates into CASSLGGGTQETQYF.